This TCR beta chain was captured in a study of cytomegalovirus exposure and HLA in healthy donors. Study-wide background: Early released data comprised 80 million to 90 million unique TCRs from HLA-typed donors. Findings and caveats of the study: Most TCR beta V segments were productive about 87% or about 30% of the time in an earlier analysis. The study recorded over 150 TCR beta chains that were cytomegalovirus-associated.

The PCR used 60 Vbeta and 13 Jbeta primers. Clones were sequenced by immunoSEQ multiplex PCR, and TCRdb holds only the in-frame ones, with some missing. Of around 150,000 clones listed, roughly 77% are singletons. As to this clone: The antigen is not known.

V lost 0 bases and J 7 bases, leaving 13 bases between the germline ends. The germline V gene has CDR1 GTSNPN and CDR2 SVGIG (reference sequence). This CDR3 is built from 13 residues. The chain carries TRBV30 and TRBJ2-7, with a weak D call TRBD2 (6 bases). The sequence was obtained from a woman aged 40-49 years in good health and CMV-seropositive. Material for sequencing was PBMCs. For the CDR3, the DNA is TGTGCCTGGAGTGTACGTCTGGGGGGAGAGCAGTACTTC. Translating it yields CAWSVRLGGEQYF.